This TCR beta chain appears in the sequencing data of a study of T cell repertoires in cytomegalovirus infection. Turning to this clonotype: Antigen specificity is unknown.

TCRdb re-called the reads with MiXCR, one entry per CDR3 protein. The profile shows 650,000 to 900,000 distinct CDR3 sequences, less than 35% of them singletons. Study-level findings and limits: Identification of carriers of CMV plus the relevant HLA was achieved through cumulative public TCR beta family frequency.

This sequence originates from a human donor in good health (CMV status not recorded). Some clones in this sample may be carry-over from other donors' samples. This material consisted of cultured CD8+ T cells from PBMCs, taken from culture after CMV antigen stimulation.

CDR3 coding DNA: TGTGCCAGCAGCTTAGGAGGACGCGGGTCCTATGGCTACACCTTC. Its translation is CASSLGGRGSYGYTF. The rearrangement joins TRBV7-9 to TRBJ1-2; D is unresolved. CDR1 and CDR2 (germline): SEHNR, FQNEAQ (reference sequence). V was shortened by 1 base and J by 4 bases, with 13 bases between the two germline ends. This CDR3 is built from 15 residues.